The T cell receptor beta chain under discussion was sequenced for a study of blood T cells in healthy people across ages. Combining a sample-barcoded 5' primer with a J-beta primer mix, a second PCR ran for roughly 7 to 12 cycles. Sequencing recovered at least 3 million CDR3-containing paired-end reads from each sample. TCRdb independently ran MiXCR on the 5' RACE reads; one entry per CDR3 protein. The sample has approximately 760,000 distinct CDR3 sequences; just under 25% are singletons. CDR1 and CDR2 from the germline V gene are LGHNA and YSLEER. This CDR3 has 15 amino acids. J gave up 1 base and V 4 bases, and 0 bases lay outside the gene matches. These data were also filed under a second study, of T cells of mothers and their children.

This chain links TRBV4-3 with TRBJ2-2, with 10 bases lining up with TRBD2. Material: blood. This receptor was taken from a boy aged 5-17 years in good health. The CDR3 sequence: CASSPSGGNTGELFF. The CDR3 coding sequence is TGCGCCAGCAGCCCTAGCGGGGGGAACACCGGGGAGCTGTTTTTT.